This TCR beta chain stems from a study of beta chain features in type 1 diabetes (dated by TCRdb to between 2018 and 2020). About the investigation overall: Patients and healthy donors did not differ in mean age, gender distribution, total cell number or subset yield. Across all samples, some 110,000,000 sorted cells were examined, and cell number per subset correlated strongly with RNA yield. In the study, recently diagnosed type 1 diabetes patients and matched healthy donors were compared on the TCRB repertoires of their sorted circulating CD4+ T cell subsets. Naive and central memory subsets were obtained from all 30 or so donors, but regulatory and stem cell-like memory subsets were isolated from only 8 patients and roughly eight healthy donors. What the authors observed across the whole study: Naive, central memory and regulatory TCRB repertoires appeared to be more alike among patients than among healthy donors. PCR may preferentially amplify shorter templates, but because patient and control samples were amplified and corrected together, any resulting skew would affect both groups equally. Type 1 diabetes patients showed a moderate but significant shortening of TCRB CDR3 length in all four CD4+ subsets. Because the HLA sub-analyses included only small numbers of individuals, any influence of HLA type on TCRB rearrangement was left unresolved. At VDJ recombination sites, type 1 diabetes patients had fewer insertions and more deleted nucleotides, which implies abnormalities in thymic rearrangement. Because cDNA was sequenced instead of genomic DNA, activated cells with high expression could be over-represented, although the groups did not differ in activation or CD3 levels.

A single peripheral blood draw of about 116 mL on average was collected from each donor into heparinised tubes. A BD FACSAria II was used to sort naive, central memory, regulatory and stem cell-like memory CD4+ T cells with a panel that included CD45RO, CCR7, CD25, CD127, CD95 and CD27. A purity above 98% was achieved for all sorted populations. Right away, PBMCs were isolated by Lymphoprep density gradient centrifugation and were stained directly, with no culture step. So that batch effects would be minimized, each experiment stained and sorted samples in pairs, pairing one healthy donor with one patient. A word on this clone: Its antigen is not yet known. Per-base quality was not reported, and no clone a single base away is much larger than it.

The entire isolated RNA was reverse transcribed using the High Capacity cDNA Reverse Transcription Kit, and thus expressed TCRB transcripts were sequenced. Deep immunoSEQ sequencing was applied to naive, central memory and regulatory T cell samples, giving an average of roughly 3.6 million total reads per sample. Sorted cells were lysed in RLT buffer, and RNA was extracted using DNase-treated RNeasy Micro or Mini kits according to cell number. Each cell subset was processed separately to prevent cross-contamination, with patient and healthy donor samples processed together. TCRB sequences were amplified from cDNA with the immunoSEQ multiplex PCR, producing 87-bp fragments spanning the CDR3 region. Sequencing of the amplicons was done on the Illumina HiSeq platform. Regarding the original processing steps: PCR bias was corrected computationally using synthetic template baselines, and reads within Hamming distance 2 were collapsed, with unmergeable singletons discarded. Reads were aligned against IMGT to assign V, D and J genes, CDR3 length and insertions or deletions at six rearrangement sites. Clonotype counts were normalized to sorted cell number within each subset before computing true diversity and Gini coefficients with the tcR R package. The overlap coefficient, calculated on TCRB nucleotide sequences, was used to measure repertoire sharing. Entries here come from immuneACCESS through TCRdb and include only in-frame sequences with V and J called. Some clones fail to appear in such tables; in the studies checked, an unresolved V gene covers under half of the shortfall, and the cause of the remainder is unknown. Clone size and V and J calls were adopted from that table, with D and trimming inferred from the DNA. Across this sample there are about 150,000 clones, with less than 15% seen only once. The ten largest clones capture about 1.3% of the sample.

V is trimmed back by 4 bases and J by 2 bases, and the junction contains 6 bases that no gene match accounts for. From a lookup of the germline V gene, CDR1 and CDR2 are SGHVS and FNYEAQ. Spanning cysteine to phenylalanine, the CDR3 consists of 16 amino acids. The kept DNA is CDR3 alone, 48 bases in frame from the first base. The receptor comes from a man in his late teens or twenties with type 1 diabetes. Here the chain combines TRBV7-6 and TRBJ2-1; 9 central nucleotides agree with TRBD1. The sequenced sample consisted of central memory CD4+ T cells from blood. The CDR3 loop reads CASSSTGTGTYNEQFF. The DNA sequence is given as TGTGCCAGCAGCTCCACCGGGACAGGGACCTACAATGAGCAGTTCTTC.